Shown below are 14 T cell receptor beta chains from a single sample sequenced in a study of PD-1 and CTLA-4 blockade in melanoma. TCRdb keeps only in-frame clones here, not all; method: immunoSEQ multiplex PCR. The sample carries 15,000 to 20,000 clones, 60% to 75% recorded once. The sequences come from CD8+ T cells from peripheral blood, collected before anti-PD-1 treatment. Source of these receptors: a human donor with melanoma.

This chain connects TRBV4-2 to TRBJ2-7; a weak D match, TRBD2 (5 bases). Germline CDR1 and CDR2: LGHNA and YNFKEQ. V lost 4 bases and J 3 bases, leaving 7 bases between the germline ends. The CDR3 is 12 amino acids. The CDR3 loop is CASSLAGYEQYF. DNA for the CDR3: TGTGCCAGCAGCCTGGCGGGCTACGAGCAGTACTTC.

For the CDR3, the DNA is TGTGCCACCAGCAGCGATAAAGCTAGCACAGATACGCAGTATTTT. Translated, it gives CATSSDKASTDTQYF. The genes are TRBV15 and TRBJ2-3; D is unresolved. CDR1 is LNHNV, CDR2 YYDKDF, per germline (reference sequence). This CDR3 region has 15 residues. The V and J ends lost 3 bases and 0 bases respectively, with 10 bases between them.

The chain employs TRBV5-1 and TRBJ1-1; 7 nucleotides match TRBD1. The CDR3 is 14 residues long. Germline loops: CDR1 SGHRS, CDR2 YFSETQ. V was pared by 4 bases and J by 7 bases, with 10 bases of the junction left unmatched. CDR3 residues: CASSPPNRGGEAFF. The CDR3 coding sequence is TGCGCCAGCAGCCCTCCTAACAGGGGTGGTGAAGCTTTCTTT.

CDR3 sequence reads: CASSPDTGELFF. For the CDR3, the DNA is TGTGCCAGCTCACCAGACACCGGGGAGCTGTTTTTT. The V gene is TRBV18, the J gene TRBJ2-2; D is unresolved. The germline CDR1 and CDR2 sequences are KGHSH and LQKENI. With 2 bases removed from V and 3 bases from J, the gap between germline ends came to 1 base. CDR3 length equals 12 residues.

J is TRBJ2-2 and V is TRBV10-1; D not resolved. CDR1 WNHNN and CDR2 SYGVQD come from the germline V gene (reference sequence). The CDR3 has 16 amino acids. V dropped 5 bases and J dropped 2 bases, with 15 bases sitting between them. The CDR3 sequence: CASSPYRSPNTGELFF. In DNA form, the CDR3 reads TGCGCCAGCAGTCCCTACCGAAGCCCCAACACCGGGGAGCTGTTTTTT.

The chain is built from TRBV11-3 and TRBJ2-7; 7 bases align to TRBD1. The CDR3 is 14 amino acids. Trimming cost V 5 bases and J 0 bases; bases outside gene matches: 4. The germline V gene has CDR1 SGHNT and CDR2 YENEEA. The CDR3 DNA follows: TGTGCCAGCAGCACCAGGGGGAACTCCTACGAGCAGTACTTC. Its protein product is CASSTRGNSYEQYF.

This chain uses TRBV9 with TRBJ2-2; D call uncertain. The V gene lost 3 bases and the J gene lost 0 bases, with 15 bases spanning the gap. CDR3 size: 17 residues. Germline V gene lookup returns CDR1 SGDLS and CDR2 YYNGEE. In DNA, the CDR3 is TGTGCCAGCAGCGGAGTGCCGGGTTTTACGAACACCGGGGAGCTGTTTTTT. Translated: CASSGVPGFTNTGELFF. The whole variable domain, filled in from reference TRBV9 and TRBJ2-2, reads DSGVTQTPKHLITATGQRVTLRCSPRSGDLSVYWYQQSLDQGLQFLIQYYNGEERAKGNILERFSAQQFPDLHSELNLSSLELGDSALYFCASSGVPGFTNTGELFFGEGSRLTVL.

CDR3 region: CASSVFPSEKLFF. The CDR3 DNA sequence: TGTGCCAGCAGCGTATTCCCGTCCGAAAAACTGTTTTTT. The genes are TRBV9 and TRBJ1-4; D not resolved. V dropped 1 base and J dropped 8 bases, with 9 bases sitting between them. The length of the CDR3 is 13 residues. Germline V gene lookup returns CDR1 SGDLS and CDR2 YYNGEE.

This chain uses TRBV5-8 with TRBJ1-5, with TRBD1 as a possible D gene (5 bases). Trimming removed 2 bases from V and 7 bases from J, with 13 bases in between. CDR1 and CDR2 from the germline V gene are SGHTS and YDEGEE. The CDR3 loop spans 14 amino acids. CDR3 loop: CASSLGRVRQPQHF. The DNA of the CDR3 is TGTGCCAGCAGCTTAGGCAGGGTAAGGCAGCCCCAGCATTTT.

This clone occurred a few times. The chain recombines TRBV7-2 with TRBJ1-5, with D maybe TRBD1 (6 bases). Germline values: CDR1 SGHTA, CDR2 FQGNSA. CDR3 length equals 15 residues. V dropped 1 base and J dropped 5 bases, with 12 bases sitting between them. The CDR3 region has the DNA TGTGCCAGCAGCTTAGAAGAGGGGGGTCATCAGCCCCAGCATTTT. Translated, it gives CASSLEEGGHQPQHF.

This clone has just a few counts. V and J are TRBV11-3 and TRBJ1-3; 7 positions agree with TRBD1. CDR3 length: 16 amino acids. J gave up 2 bases and V 4 bases, and 8 bases lay outside the gene matches. Germline V gives CDR1 SGHNT, CDR2 YENEEA. Here the CDR3 DNA reads TGTGCCAGCAGCTCCCGGGAGGGGGCTCCTGGAAACACCATATATTTT. This translates into CASSSREGAPGNTIYF. Filled out from reference TRBV11-3 and TRBJ1-3, the complete variable domain reads EAGVVQSPRYKIIEKKQPVAFWCNPISGHNTLYWYLQNLGQGPELLIRYENEEAVDDSQLPKDRFSAERLKGVDSTLKIQPAELGDSAVYLCASSSREGAPGNTIYFGEGSWLTVV.

The chain carries TRBV7-9 and TRBJ2-2; D gene unclear. The germline V gene encodes CDR1 SEHNR and CDR2 FQNEAQ (reference sequence). The CDR3 loop spans 14 amino acids. V lost 6 bases to trimming and J lost 5 bases, with 13 bases between them. The CDR3 is CASSSYGGTGELFF. CDR3 nucleotide sequence: TGTGCCAGCAGTTCTTACGGTGGGACCGGGGAGCTGTTTTTT. The variable domain in full, completed from reference TRBV7-9 and TRBJ2-2, reads DTGVSQNPRHKITKRGQNVTFRCDPISEHNRLYWYRQTLGQGPEFLTYFQNEAQLEKSRLLSDRFSAERPKGSFSTLEIQRTEQGDSAMYLCASSSYGGTGELFFGEGSRLTVL.

This chain connects TRBV27 to TRBJ1-6; D call uncertain. Trimming cost V 2 bases and J 10 bases, with 6 bases left between them. This CDR3 region has 12 residues. Germline V gives CDR1 MNHEY, CDR2 SMNVEV (reference sequence). CDR3 DNA: TGTGCCAGCAGTTTAAAGGGCTCACCCCTCCACTTT. Translation: CASSLKGSPLHF.

The chain links TRBV5-1 to TRBJ1-2; no clear D gene. The CDR3 has 14 residues. In germline, CDR1 is SGHRS, CDR2 YFSETQ. V was cut by 4 bases and J by 2 bases, with 12 bases left in between. The CDR3 DNA follows: TGCGCCAGCAGCCCAGGTGGACTCAACTATGGCTACACCTTC. It encodes CASSPGGLNYGYTF.